These 30 T cell receptor beta chains originate from one sample sequenced in a study of T cells in Graves' hyperthyroidism and ophthalmopathy. RNA transcripts were the template for amplifying TCR beta CDR3 regions. With the HTBI primer set, the TCR CDR3 went through a first round of RT-PCR. TCRdb recomputed calls from the multiplex PCR reads with MiXCR, one row per CDR3 protein. The data show a few hundred thousand distinct CDR3 sequences, roughly 14% seen once. The specimen sequenced was blood. The receptors were sampled from a woman aged 40 to 50 with Graves' hyperthyroidism that later progressed to Graves' ophthalmopathy.

This clonotype was counted many times. At one end the junction does not follow the germline gene, possibly because of a read error. The J gene is TRBJ2-5, the V gene TRBV11-2, with D possibly being TRBD2 (5 bases). The CDR3 consists of 9 residues. Germline V CDR1 and CDR2: SGHAT, FQNNGV. CDR3 region: CASSLIGDF. In nucleotides, the CDR3 is TGTGCCAGCAGCTTAATCGGGGACTTC.

This clonotype came up many times. This chain uses TRBV6-1 with TRBJ2-1; D is perhaps TRBD2 (6 bases). CDR1 and CDR2 from the germline V gene are MNHNS and SASEGT. This CDR3 region has 14 residues. The V and J ends lost 3 bases and 3 bases respectively, with 9 bases between them. As DNA, the CDR3 is TGTGCCAGCAGTGATAGCGGAGTCTACAATGAGCAGTTCTTC. As protein: CASSDSGVYNEQFF.

This clonotype was found many times. This sequence joins TRBV28 and TRBJ2-1; the D gene is possibly TRBD1 (5 bases). V was clipped by 2 bases and J by 0 bases, with 8 bases between them. The CDR3 has 15 residues. Germline CDR1 is MDHEN and CDR2 is SYDVKM. This CDR3 reads CASSLDSVSYNEQFF. The CDR3 DNA reads as TGTGCCAGCAGTTTAGACAGCGTCTCCTACAATGAGCAGTTCTTC.

This clonotype was detected only a few times. The chain recombines TRBV10-2 with TRBJ2-1; D may be TRBD2 (5 bases). V lost 3 bases to trimming and J lost 9 bases, with 9 bases between them. Germline V CDR1 and CDR2: WSHSY, SAAADI. This CDR3 contains 12 residues. The CDR3 reads CASSDLGGEQFF. The CDR3 nucleotides are TGCGCCAGCAGTGATTTAGGAGGTGAGCAGTTCTTC.

This chain links TRBV18 with TRBJ2-1, with D possibly matching TRBD1 (5 bases). The V gene lost 3 bases and the J gene lost 3 bases, with 12 bases spanning the gap. CDR1 KGHSH and CDR2 LQKENI come from the germline V gene. The CDR3 length is 15 residues. The CDR3 region has the DNA TGTGCCAGCTCACCGGGGCTAGACGTCTACAATGAGCAGTTCTTC. Translating it yields CASSPGLDVYNEQFF.

This clonotype has at least ten counts. The chain combines TRBV5-6 with TRBJ2-5; the match to TRBD1 covers 8 bases. CDR1 is SGHDT, CDR2 YYEEEE, per germline. This CDR3 spans 16 amino acids. The trim removed 3 bases at V and 4 bases at J, leaving 11 bases unmatched. The CDR3: CASSWSGTGQGETQYF. The DNA of the CDR3 is TGTGCCAGCAGCTGGTCTGGGACAGGCCAGGGAGAGACCCAGTACTTC.

This clonotype has only one observation. Its ends do not fully match the called genes, so a read error is possible. The rearrangement links TRBV11-2 to TRBJ2-2; perhaps TRBD2 as D (6 bases). CDR1 and CDR2 from the germline V gene are SGHAT and FQNNGV. This CDR3 is 14 amino acids long. CDR3: CASSFGGGPRELSF. The CDR3 nucleotides read TGTGCCAGCAGCTTCGGGGGAGGCCCACGGGAGCTGTCTTTT.

J is TRBJ2-2 and V is TRBV28, with 10 bases matching TRBD2. The CDR3 spans 15 residues. Germline trimming cut 1 base from V and 6 bases from J; bases unmatched to any gene: 2. Germline values: CDR1 MDHEN, CDR2 SYDVKM. The CDR3 loop is CASSLSSGSSGELFF. The CDR3 bases are TGTGCCAGCAGTTTATCTAGCGGGAGTTCCGGGGAGCTGTTTTTT. Full variable domain (remainder filled in from reference TRBV28 and TRBJ2-2): DVKVTQSSRYLVKRTGEKVFLECVQDMDHENMFWYRQDPGLGLRLIYFSYDVKMKEKGDIPEGYSVSREKKERFSLILESASTNQTSMYLCASSLSSGSSGELFFGEGSRLTVL.

This clonotype was counted many times. This chain uses TRBV20-1 with TRBJ2-1; 9 bases align to TRBD1. The germline V gene encodes CDR1 DFQATT and CDR2 SNEGSKA (reference sequence). With 1 base clipped from V and 8 bases from J, the junction kept 15 bases outside the gene matches. The CDR3 is made up of 17 amino acids. CDR3 sequence: CSARVTTGGEVRDEQFF. The CDR3 nucleotides read TGCAGTGCTAGAGTTACCACAGGGGGCGAAGTTCGCGATGAGCAGTTCTTC.

This clonotype was counted many times. The chain has TRBV28 and TRBJ2-2; D may be TRBD1 (5 bases). This CDR3 comprises 16 residues. Trimming removed 5 bases at V and 1 base at J, with 14 bases between. Germline loops: CDR1 MDHEN, CDR2 SYDVKM. Here the CDR3 reads CASSPYRTMNTGELFF. In nucleotides, the CDR3 is TGTGCCAGCAGTCCCTATCGGACAATGAACACCGGGGAGCTGTTTTTT.

A note on this clonotype: A much larger clone differs by one base, so this may be a read error. The V gene is TRBV12-3 or TRBV12-4, the J gene TRBJ1-1; tentatively, D is TRBD1 (6 bases). This CDR3 has 13 residues. CDR3 sequence reads: CASSQIQGTEASF. Here the CDR3 DNA reads TGTGCCAGCAGTCAAATACAGGGAACTGAAGCTTCCTTT.

This clonotype was seen repeatedly, ten times or more. The rearrangement joins TRBV5-1 to TRBJ1-6, with unresolved D. This CDR3 comprises 15 residues. The germline V gene encodes CDR1 SGHRS and CDR2 YFSETQ. V lost 0 bases to trimming and J lost 10 bases, with 14 bases between them. This chain's CDR3 is CASSLVGPGSSPLHF. In nucleotides, the CDR3 is TGCGCCAGCAGCTTGGTAGGGCCCGGTTCCTCACCCCTCCACTTT.

There are many counts of this clonotype. The rearrangement links TRBV29-1 to TRBJ1-3; TRBD1 is a possible D gene (6 bases). Germline CDR1 SQVTM, CDR2 ANQGSEA. The CDR3 covers 11 residues. Trimming pared 4 bases from V and 7 bases from J, leaving 8 bases between. The CDR3 is CSVVTGNTIYF. The CDR3 nucleotides read TGCAGCGTTGTTACAGGGAACACCATATATTTT.

Many counts were recorded for this clonotype. This chain joins TRBV6-1 and TRBJ2-1, with D tentatively TRBD1 (6 bases). Trimming pared 7 bases from V and 9 bases from J, leaving 16 bases between. The germline CDR1 and CDR2 sequences are MNHNS and SASEGT. This CDR3 contains 13 residues. The CDR3 region has the DNA TGTGCCAGCACCGTACAGGGAAGGGGTGAGCAGTTCTTC. Its translation is CASTVQGRGEQFF.

The chain couples TRBV14 to TRBJ2-7; D possibly corresponds to TRBD1 (5 bases). CDR3 size: 12 residues. CDR1 is SGHDN and CDR2 is FVKESK in the germline V gene. V was shortened by 1 base and J by 7 bases, with 8 bases between the two germline ends. CDR3 residues: CASSQVQGEQYF. The DNA for the CDR3 is TGTGCCAGCAGCCAAGTTCAGGGTGAGCAGTACTTC.

The rearrangement links TRBV5-6 to TRBJ1-1; D may be TRBD1 (6 bases). The V and J ends lost 0 bases and 6 bases respectively, with 18 bases between them. In germline, CDR1 is SGHDT, CDR2 YYEEEE. CDR3 size: 16 residues. The CDR3: CASSLGASGGQPEAFF. In DNA, the CDR3 is TGTGCCAGCAGCTTGGGGGCGTCGGGGGGGCAACCTGAAGCTTTCTTT.

The sample holds many counts of this clonotype. The V gene is TRBV28, the J gene TRBJ2-2; 7 bases line up with TRBD2. The CDR3 totals 14 residues. After removal of 3 bases from V and 6 bases from J, the junction contained 4 bases not matched to a gene. CDR1 is MDHEN, CDR2 SYDVKM, per germline. The chain's CDR3 is CASSFLGGAGELFF. For the CDR3, the DNA is TGTGCCAGCAGTTTTCTTGGGGGGGCCGGGGAGCTGTTTTTT.

This clonotype was counted at least ten times. The gene calls are TRBV3-1 and TRBJ2-1, with D possibly being TRBD1 (6 bases). The V end lost 2 bases, the J end lost 9 bases, and 11 bases lay between the germline ends. Germline values: CDR1 LGHDT, CDR2 YNNKEL (reference sequence). The CDR3 is 13 amino acids. CDR3 nucleotide sequence: TGTGCCAGCAGCCAATTTAGGGGGTCTGAGCAGTTCTTC. Its protein product is CASSQFRGSEQFF.

This clonotype was recorded at least ten times. The chain is built from TRBV5-8 and TRBJ1-2; D might be TRBD1 (6 bases). The CDR3 runs to 16 residues. The germline CDR1 and CDR2 sequences are SGHTS and YDEGEE. Trimming removed 0 bases at V and 4 bases at J, with 16 bases between. The CDR3 here is CASSLEFFGGGYGYTF. The DNA of the CDR3 is TGTGCCAGCAGCTTGGAATTCTTCGGGGGCGGCTATGGCTACACCTTC.

This clonotype was seen repeatedly, ten times or more. The V gene is TRBV10-1, the J gene TRBJ2-3; D is unresolved. This CDR3 contains 14 residues. Germline V gene data show CDR1 as WNHNN and CDR2 as SYGVQD (reference sequence). Trimming stripped 0 bases from V and 4 bases from J, with 8 bases between. CDR3 region: CASSESGLADTQYF. CDR3 coding DNA: TGCGCCAGCAGTGAGTCCGGGTTAGCAGATACGCAGTATTTT.

As for this clonotype: One junction end disagrees with the germline gene, perhaps due to a read error. The chain has TRBV7-7 and TRBJ1-1; weak D call: TRBD1 (5 bases). Per the germline V gene, CDR1 is SSHAT and CDR2 is FNYEAQ (reference sequence). There are 16 residues in the CDR3. In nucleotides, the CDR3 is TGTGCTAGCAGCCCAGGCCTGGTGGGGGGAAACACTGAAGCTTTCTTT. It translates to CASSPGLVGGNTEAFF.

This clonotype was observed at least ten times. This chain connects TRBV7-3 to TRBJ2-3, with D perhaps TRBD1 or TRBD2 (6 bases each). CDR1 and CDR2 from the germline V gene are SGHTA and FQGTGA. The V and J ends lost 2 bases and 5 bases respectively, with 14 bases between them. The length of the CDR3 is 15 residues. The CDR3 DNA follows: TGTGCCAGCAGCTTAGGAACGGGGGCGGGAGATACGCAGTATTTT. Protein product: CASSLGTGAGDTQYF.

This clonotype was picked up many times. The chain has TRBV6-2 or TRBV6-3 and TRBJ2-1; 8 bases are shared with TRBD2. J gave up 6 bases and V 2 bases, and 6 bases lay outside the gene matches. The CDR3 is made up of 15 amino acids. Germline V lookup: CDR1 MNHEY, CDR2 SVGEGT. The CDR3 here is CASSYRLAGRNEQFF. The DNA of the CDR3 is TGTGCCAGCAGTTACAGGCTAGCGGGTCGCAATGAGCAGTTCTTC.

Many counts were recorded for this clonotype. The V call is TRBV3-1, the J call TRBJ2-3; D is unclear. V lost 0 bases and J 0 bases, leaving 4 bases between the germline ends. The CDR3 extends over 14 amino acids. Germline V gene lookup returns CDR1 LGHDT and CDR2 YNNKEL (reference sequence). CDR3 sequence reads: CASSQEISTDTQYF. DNA of the CDR3: TGTGCCAGCAGCCAAGAAATCAGCACAGATACGCAGTATTTT.

The chain is built from TRBV20-1 and TRBJ2-1; 8 nucleotides agree with TRBD1. Germline CDR1 reads DFQATT; CDR2 reads SNEGSKA (reference sequence). The CDR3 length is 17 residues. The V and J ends lost 5 bases and 10 bases, in that order; junction bases with no gene match: 22. The CDR3 is CSALLLIGRTGIWEQFF. CDR3 in DNA: TGCAGTGCTCTTCTTCTTATAGGCCGGACAGGGATATGGGAGCAGTTCTTC.

In its sample, this clonotype was seen many times. The gene calls are TRBV6-1 and TRBJ2-1, with no clear D. CDR1 is MNHNS, CDR2 SASEGT, per germline. The CDR3 length is 16 residues. V shed 2 bases and J shed 0 bases, with 11 bases lying between them. Here the CDR3 reads CASSEMAAISYNEQFF. CDR3 coding DNA: TGTGCCAGCAGTGAAATGGCGGCCATCTCCTACAATGAGCAGTTCTTC.

This clonotype was seen many times. The chain's CDR3 is CASRVTSGLTDTQYF. CDR3 DNA sequence: TGTGCCAGCAGGGTGACTAGCGGGCTCACAGATACGCAGTATTTT. The chain links TRBV6-2 or TRBV6-3 to TRBJ2-3, with TRBD2 matching 10 bases. The CDR3 extends over 15 amino acids. Per the germline V gene, CDR1 is MNHEY and CDR2 is SVGEGT. V was clipped by 6 bases and J by 2 bases; unmatched bases: 5.

Ten or more counts support this clonotype. J is TRBJ1-5 and V is TRBV20-1; the D is unclear. Looked up from germline, CDR1 is DFQATT and CDR2 is SNEGSKA (reference sequence). This CDR3 region has 11 residues. Trimming left V 4 bases short and J 9 bases short, with 10 bases between. In nucleotides, the CDR3 is TGCAGTGCTACGCCCGGCGGGCCCCAGCATTTT. It translates to CSATPGGPQHF.

J is TRBJ1-1 and V is TRBV7-2, with D tentatively TRBD1 (5 bases). There are 15 residues in the CDR3. The germline V gene has CDR1 SGHTA and CDR2 FQGNSA. Between the trimmed V and J ends, which lost 1 base and 1 base, there was a span of 10 bases. The CDR3 loop is CASSLVGGENTEAFF. CDR3 DNA: TGTGCCAGCAGCTTAGTCGGGGGGGAGAACACTGAAGCTTTCTTT.

This clonotype was picked up many times. The chain carries TRBV20-1 and TRBJ2-7, with D possibly TRBD2 on 6 matching bases. This CDR3 is built from 12 residues. V lost 8 bases and J 2 bases, leaving 13 bases between the germline ends. Germline V gene data show CDR1 as DFQATT and CDR2 as SNEGSKA (reference sequence). The CDR3 here is CSHGTPTYEQYF. In DNA, the CDR3 is TGCAGTCACGGGACTCCCACCTACGAGCAGTACTTC.